These 14 T cell receptor beta chains came from one sample sequenced in a study of blood T cell repertoires in COVID-19. The protocol was immunoSEQ multiplex PCR, while the TCRdb copy is restricted to in-frame clones and leaves out a portion. The table lists 100,000 to 120,000 clones, nearly 90% of them singletons. Specimen: peripheral blood. Receptor source: a human donor in a cohort sampled during active COVID-19.

There are a few counts of this clone. This chain connects TRBV9 to TRBJ2-2; 10 nucleotides line up with TRBD2. Germline V gives CDR1 SGDLS, CDR2 YYNGEE. The CDR3 sequence is 17 residues long. With V trimmed by 3 bases and J by 7 bases, 12 bases remained unmatched. CDR3 bases: TGTGCCAGCAGCGCAACACGCAGCGGGAGGGGTCACGGGGAGCTGTTTTTT. It is translated as CASSATRSGRGHGELFF.

The chain uses TRBV5-4 and TRBJ2-2, with 8 bases fitting TRBD1. Germline V gives CDR1 SGHNT, CDR2 YYREEE (reference sequence). Germline trimming cut 4 bases from V and 1 base from J; bases unmatched to any gene: 6. The CDR3 runs 16 residues. This chain's CDR3 is CASSRGQGLNTGELFF. For the CDR3, the DNA is TGTGCCAGCAGCCGCGGACAGGGATTGAACACCGGGGAGCTGTTTTTT.

The genes are TRBV11-2 and TRBJ1-4; 9 bases fit TRBD1. V dropped 5 bases and J dropped 7; count of bases not matched to a gene: 5. The V gene's germline CDR1 is SGHAT and CDR2 FQNNGV. The CDR3 has 14 residues. The CDR3 DNA follows: TGTGCCAGCAGCACAGGGGGCGCAACTGAAAAACTGTTTTTT. Translation: CASSTGGATEKLFF.

This clone was recorded once. This chain links TRBV6-2 or TRBV6-3 with TRBJ2-1, with a weak D call TRBD1 (5 bases). Germline V gene data show CDR1 as MNHEY and CDR2 as SVGEGT. The CDR3 loop spans 18 amino acids. Trimming removed 4 bases from V and 0 bases from J, with 19 bases in between. The CDR3 loop reads CASSWGLAMAVSYNEQFF. The CDR3 DNA follows: TGTGCCAGCAGTTGGGGCCTTGCCATGGCGGTCTCCTACAATGAGCAGTTCTTC.

This clone was seen only a few times. The V and J genes are TRBV4-3 and TRBJ2-2; the D gene is possibly TRBD2 (6 bases). Germline-derived CDR1 and CDR2 are LGHNA and YSLEER. The CDR3 contains 15 residues. Trimming removed 3 bases at V and 8 bases at J, with 16 bases between. The DNA of the CDR3 is TGCGCCAGCAGCCAGGACCCCTACGGGGGTGGGGAGCTGTTTTTT. This gives the protein CASSQDPYGGGELFF.

The chain uses TRBV28 and TRBJ2-4; TRBD1 matches 7 bases. Looked up from germline, CDR1 is MDHEN and CDR2 is SYDVKM. V shed 3 bases and J 2 bases; nucleotides not matched to a gene: 4. The CDR3 loop spans 15 amino acids. As DNA, the CDR3 is TGTGCCAGCAGTTTCACGACAGGGACCAAAAACATTCAGTACTTC. Translated, it gives CASSFTTGTKNIQYF.

The sample holds one count of this clone. In DNA form, the CDR3 reads TGTGCCAGGAGGGGGGGTTTAGTCCATGAGCAGTTCTTC. Amino acids: CARRGGLVHEQFF. The chain combines TRBV11-3 with TRBJ2-1; tentative D call: TRBD2 (7 bases). V was clipped by 9 bases and J by 8 bases, with 17 bases between them. The CDR3 contains 13 residues. CDR1 and CDR2 (germline): SGHNT, YENEEA.

V usage is TRBV9 and J usage is TRBJ2-7; D is possibly TRBD2 (6 bases). Between the trimmed V and J ends, which lost 3 bases and 1 base, there was a span of 11 bases. This CDR3 has 14 residues. Germline-derived CDR1 and CDR2 are SGDLS and YYNGEE. The CDR3 loop is CASSGGLTSYEQYF. The CDR3 nucleotides read TGTGCCAGCAGCGGGGGACTGACTTCCTACGAGCAGTACTTC.

This clone was seen only a few times. The V and J genes are TRBV9 and TRBJ1-3; 7 bases fit TRBD1. Losses at the gene ends were 3 bases for V and 0 bases for J; bases not matched to a gene: 12. This CDR3 has 18 amino acids. CDR1 and CDR2 (germline): SGDLS, YYNGEE. Here the CDR3 reads CASSAPGQTLYSGNTIYF. CDR3 bases: TGTGCCAGCAGCGCGCCGGGACAGACTCTTTACTCTGGAAACACCATATATTTT.

The chain employs TRBV11-2 and TRBJ2-2; TRBD2 matches at 9 bases. The V and J ends lost 6 bases and 2 bases, in that order; junction bases with no gene match: 7. This CDR3 contains 16 residues. Germline values: CDR1 SGHAT, CDR2 FQNNGV. The CDR3 region has the DNA TGTGCCAGCAGACCTAGCGGGGACCTCAACACCGGGGAGCTGTTTTTT. Translating gives CASRPSGDLNTGELFF. Complete variable domain (other parts from reference TRBV11-2 and TRBJ2-2): EAGVAQSPRYKIIEKRQSVAFWCNPISGHATLYWYQQILGQGPKLLIQFQNNGVVDDSQLPKDRFSAERLKGVDSTLKIQPAKLEDSAVYLCASRPSGDLNTGELFFGEGSRLTVL.

In the case of this clone: Other DNA sequences within the sample encode an identical CDR3. J is TRBJ1-1 and V is TRBV19; 8 nucleotides match TRBD1. The CDR3 is 13 residues long. Germline CDR1 and CDR2: LNHDA and SQIVND (reference sequence). The ends lost 6 bases at V and 1 base at J; junction bases unmatched: 1. The CDR3 DNA reads TGTGCCAGTAGCGACAGGGGGAACACTGAAGCTTTCTTT. Its translation is CASSDRGNTEAFF.

The table lists this clone with a count of one. CDR3 region: CASSSTGDGYTF. In nucleotides, the CDR3 is TGTGCCAGCAGTTCGACAGGGGATGGCTACACCTTC. The rearrangement joins TRBV2 to TRBJ1-2, with 8 bases matching TRBD1. Trimming took 5 bases from V and 6 from J; bases not matched to a gene: 2. The CDR3 sequence is 12 residues long. Germline lookup yields CDR1 SNHLY and CDR2 FYNNEI.

CDR3: CASSLTRAETQYF. The CDR3 nucleotides are TGTGCCAGCAGCTTAACGAGGGCGGAGACCCAGTACTTC. The gene calls are TRBV7-3 and TRBJ2-5; a weak D match, TRBD2 (5 bases). CDR1 and CDR2 (germline): SGHTA, FQGTGA. The CDR3 length is 13 residues. The V end lost 0 bases, the J end lost 5 bases, and 7 bases lay between the germline ends.

Written as DNA, the CDR3 is TGTGCCAGCAGCTCCGGACTAGCGGGCCTTATTACAGATACGCAGTATTTT. The encoded protein is CASSSGLAGLITDTQYF. The chain links TRBV13 to TRBJ2-3; 11 nucleotides align to TRBD2. V dropped 4 bases and J dropped 3; count of bases not matched to a gene: 9. The CDR3 covers 17 residues. Per the germline V gene, CDR1 is PRHDT and CDR2 is FYEKMQ (reference sequence).